These 4 T cell receptor beta chains came from one sample sequenced in a study of PD-1 blockade in mismatch repair-deficient tumors. The protocol was immunoSEQ multiplex PCR, while the TCRdb copy is restricted to in-frame clones and leaves out a portion. This table holds some 48,000 clones, roughly 80% found once. The sample here was peripheral blood, taken more than 19 weeks after starting pembrolizumab. These receptor sequences come from an adult with mismatch repair-deficient cancer.

The V gene is TRBV6-5, the J gene TRBJ1-1, with D uncertain. V lost 7 bases to trimming and J lost 7 bases, with 16 bases between them. CDR3 size: 13 residues. Germline CDR1 and CDR2: MNHEY and SVGAGI. The CDR3 region is CASKDGALLEAFF. The CDR3, as DNA: TGTGCCAGCAAAGACGGTGCACTCCTTGAAGCTTTCTTT.

The chain combines TRBV29-1 with TRBJ2-1; TRBD2 matches 13 bases. Germline lookup yields CDR1 SQVTM and CDR2 ANQGSEA. Losses at the gene ends were 5 bases for V and 9 bases for J; bases not matched to a gene: 4. The CDR3 has 13 amino acids. Here the CDR3 reads CSVWTSGSGEQFF. Here the CDR3 DNA reads TGCAGCGTTTGGACTAGCGGGAGTGGTGAGCAGTTCTTC.

The rearrangement uses TRBV29-1 and TRBJ1-3; unclear D gene. Trimming pared 4 bases from V and 3 bases from J, leaving 4 bases between. CDR3 size: 11 residues. The germline V gene encodes CDR1 SQVTM and CDR2 ANQGSEA. CDR3 protein: CSVVSGNTIYF. The CDR3, as DNA: TGCAGCGTTGTCAGTGGAAACACCATATATTTT.

The genes are TRBV4-2 and TRBJ2-1, with D perhaps matching TRBD1 or TRBD2 (5 bases each). Germline CDR1 is LGHNA and CDR2 is YNFKEQ. CDR3 length: 15 amino acids. Trimming cost V 5 bases and J 6 bases, with 17 bases left between them. The chain's CDR3 is CASSALTGPLNEQFF. CDR3 in DNA: TGTGCCAGCAGCGCCTTGACGGGACCCCTCAATGAGCAGTTCTTC.